The entry below describes one T cell receptor (beta chain). This sample was included in a study of blood T cell repertoires in COVID-19. Study as a whole: Acute-phase and convalescent COVID-19 samples originated in the United States, Italy and Spain.

The table came from immunoSEQ multiplex PCR; TCRdb's copy has only in-frame clones and leaves some out. The sample has roughly 250,000 clones, roughly 80% seen once. Enrollees, 18 to 89 years old, lived in 20 to 25 US areas. Cohorts were based on clinical histories the participants reported. V was clipped by 0 bases and J by 4 bases, with 3 bases between them. The CDR3 is 12 amino acids. Per germline, CDR1 SGHAT and CDR2 FQNNGV. This sequence originates from a woman in her thirties or forties who had been exposed to COVID-19. The chain employs TRBV11-2 and TRBJ1-2; D not resolved. The sequenced sample consisted of PBMCs or T cells enriched from blood (not recorded which). The CDR3 bases are TGTGCCAGCAGCTTAGATCTCTATGGCTACACCTTC. This codes for CASSLDLYGYTF.